This TCR beta chain was sequenced during a study of cytomegalovirus exposure and HLA in healthy donors. About the study: The approximately 110 validation repertoires, a later analysis reported, used the same platform as the 700 or so repertoires from the first cohort.

Notes on the study in general: Cytomegalovirus-associated TCR beta chains were listed, numbering approximately 150.

The table came from immunoSEQ multiplex PCR; TCRdb's copy has only in-frame clones and leaves some out. The profile shows over 150,000 clones, 80% to 90% of them singletons. Germline-derived CDR1 and CDR2 are SNHLY and FYNNEI. There are 14 residues in the CDR3. J was trimmed by 8 bases and V by 6 bases; bases with no gene match: 6. With regard to this clone: Its specificity is unknown.

Material: PBMCs. This receptor was identified in a young man in good health and CMV-seropositive. V is TRBV2 and J is TRBJ1-6; 8 positions match TRBD1. The CDR3 is CASSVRGQDSPLHF. In DNA form, the CDR3 reads TGTGCCAGCAGCGTTAGGGGACAGGATTCACCCCTCCACTTT.